The text below deals with one TCR beta chain. The antigen is unknown. Primers for the PCR totalled 60 Vbeta and 13 Jbeta. Only in-frame clones appear in the TCRdb table, and some are missing; sequencing was by immunoSEQ multiplex PCR. Of roughly 170,000 clones listed, about four fifths were seen once; the top ten hold under 5%. Germline CDR1 and CDR2: MGHRA and YSYEKL. Trimming took 3 bases from V and 5 from J; bases not matched to a gene: 6. The CDR3 is 15 amino acids. These data originate in a study of cytomegalovirus exposure and HLA in healthy donors. Study-level results: A later analysis reportedly found fewer N-insertions in an Asian-associated ancestry cluster than the roughly 670-donor mean.

Material for sequencing was PBMCs. V gene TRBV4-1 combines with J gene TRBJ1-1, with TRBD1 identical over 10 bases. The receptor was derived from a man between 18 and 29 years old in good health and CMV-seronegative. The CDR3 DNA sequence: TGCGCCAGCAGCCACTCGACAGGGGGCGGAACTGAAGCTTTCTTT. Protein sequence: CASSHSTGGGTEAFF.